This is a list of T cell receptor beta chains from one sample in a study of blood T cell repertoires in COVID-19. Method: immunoSEQ multiplex PCR; TCRdb's copy keeps in-frame clones and lacks some. The profile shows 85,000 to 120,000 clones, around 87% of them singletons. Material for sequencing was peripheral blood. The receptors here all came from a man aged 45-65 years with active or convalescent COVID-19. Each CDR3 is given with its conserved first and last residue. D genes are given only for firm matches. Some rows have no size entry. The others give once, few or many, or a class for an expanded clone.

>NA|TRBV6-4|NA|TRBJ1-3
CASSSGSGNTIYF
TGTGCCAGCAGTTCAGGGTCGGGAAACACCATATATTTT
>NA|TRBV3-1/TRBV3-2|NA|TRBJ1-6
CASREDFDNSPLHF
TGTGCCAGCAGGGAAGACTTTGATAATTCACCCCTCCACTTT
>NA|TRBV24-1|NA|TRBJ1-2
CATSAGGFYGYTF
TGTGCCACCAGTGCGGGGGGCTTCTATGGCTACACCTTC
>once|TRBV2|NA|TRBJ1-5
CASSHGVDQPQHF
TGTGCCAGCAGCCACGGGGTGGATCAGCCCCAGCATTTT
>few|TRBV19|NA|TRBJ1-5
CASSPIGGGNQPQHF
TGTGCCAGTAGCCCCATAGGGGGTGGCAATCAGCCCCAGCATTTT
>NA|TRBV28|NA|TRBJ1-1
CASSSQGGTEAFF
TGTGCCAGCAGTTCCCAGGGAGGGACTGAAGCTTTCTTT
>NA|TRBV5-1|NA|TRBJ2-1
CASSLELNSYNEQFF
TGCGCCAGCAGCTTGGAACTGAACTCCTACAATGAGCAGTTCTTC
>NA|TRBV29-1|NA|TRBJ2-7
CSVLQGSYEQYF
TGCAGCGTTTTACAGGGCTCCTACGAGCAGTACTTC
>NA|TRBV19|TRBD1|TRBJ1-2
CASSMGQGEGYTF
TGTGCCAGTAGTATGGGACAGGGCGAAGGCTACACCTTC
>NA|TRBV3-1/TRBV3-2|TRBD1|TRBJ2-5
CASSRMTQGVETQYF
TGTGCCAGCAGCCGCATGACTCAGGGGGTCGAGACCCAGTACTTC
>NA|TRBV6-6|TRBD1|TRBJ2-3
CASSYGTGPDTQYF
TGTGCCAGCAGTTACGGGACAGGGCCAGATACGCAGTATTTT
>NA|TRBV15|NA|TRBJ2-1
CATSRLLDNEQFF
TGTGCCACCAGCAGATTACTTGACAATGAGCAGTTCTTC
>NA|TRBV7-8|TRBD2|TRBJ2-1
CASSLEASGGQTYNEQFF
TGTGCCAGCAGCTTAGAAGCTAGCGGGGGCCAAACCTACAATGAGCAGTTCTTC
>few|TRBV6-6|NA|TRBJ1-6
CASSLKGLKLHF
TGTGCCAGCAGCCTTAAGGGACTCAAACTTCACTTT
>NA|TRBV2|TRBD2|TRBJ2-3
CASSPLGGSDTQYF
TGTGCCAGCAGCCCCCTGGGGGGGTCAGATACGCAGTATTTT
>once|TRBV10-3|NA|TRBJ1-2
CATSRDRSYGYTF
TGTGCCACCTCGAGAGACAGGTCCTATGGCTACACCTTC
>NA|TRBV6-5|NA|TRBJ1-5
CASVVEGEMGQPQHF
TGTGCCAGCGTCGTCGAAGGGGAAATGGGTCAGCCCCAGCATTTT
>NA|TRBV7-9|NA|TRBJ1-1
CASSPQGPGGAFF
TGTGCCAGCAGTCCTCAGGGCCCTGGGGGGGCTTTCTTT
>NA|TRBV18|TRBD1|TRBJ2-5
CASSPTLWDRLQETQYF
TGTGCCAGCTCACCCACCCTTTGGGACAGGCTCCAAGAGACCCAGTACTTC
>few|TRBV10-3|NA|TRBJ2-7
CAISDLDEQYF
TGTGCCATCAGTGACCTTGACGAGCAGTACTTC
>once|TRBV28|NA|TRBJ1-1
CASTPTRGTEAFF
TGTGCCAGCACCCCTACCCGGGGGACTGAAGCTTTCTTT
>NA|TRBV11-2|TRBD1|TRBJ2-2
CASRPTGENTGELFF
TGTGCCAGCAGGCCGACAGGGGAGAACACCGGGGAGCTGTTTTTT
>NA|TRBV5-8|TRBD1|TRBJ2-1
CASPVLDREYNEQFF
TGTGCCAGCCCTGTCTTGGACAGGGAATACAATGAGCAGTTCTTC
>NA|TRBV5-6|TRBD1|TRBJ1-4
CASSPGTVVREKLFF
TGTGCCAGCAGTCCAGGGACAGTCGTAAGGGAAAAACTGTTTTTT
>once|TRBV28|TRBD1|TRBJ1-5
CASSLQQGGGIMAQHF
TGTGCCAGCAGTTTACAACAGGGGGGGGGAATAATGGCCCAGCATTTT
>NA|TRBV6-5|TRBD2|TRBJ2-2
CASSLAGANTGELFF
TGTGCCAGCAGTCTAGCGGGGGCGAACACCGGGGAGCTGTTTTTT
>NA|TRBV29-1|NA|TRBJ2-7
CSVRDLRGYEQYF
TGCAGCGTTCGGGATCTCCGGGGCTACGAGCAGTACTTC
>NA|TRBV19|NA|TRBJ1-4
CASSITGNTATNEKLFF
TGTGCCAGTAGTATCACAGGAAACACTGCAACTAATGAAAAACTGTTTTTT
>NA|TRBV19|TRBD2|TRBJ2-2
CATRGGPGTGELFF
TGTGCCACCCGCGGGGGGCCGGGCACCGGGGAGCTGTTTTTT
>few|TRBV7-2|TRBD2|TRBJ2-6
CASSLPLAVISGANVLTF
TGTGCCAGCAGCTTGCCACTAGCGGTGATCTCTGGGGCCAACGTCCTGACTTTC
>NA|TRBV3-1/TRBV3-2|NA|TRBJ1-3
CASSFAQGSGNTIYF
TGTGCCAGCAGCTTTGCACAGGGTTCTGGAAACACCATATATTTT
>NA|TRBV19|NA|TRBJ2-3
CASSISYWGADTQYF
TGTGCCAGTAGTATTTCATACTGGGGCGCAGATACGCAGTATTTT
>few|TRBV19|NA|TRBJ2-2
CASSILAANTGELFF
TGTGCCAGTAGTATCCTAGCAGCGAACACCGGGGAGCTGTTTTTT
>NA|TRBV4-1|NA|TRBJ2-4
CASSQDNEPGTKNIQYF
TGCGCCAGCAGCCAAGATAACGAGCCAGGGACCAAAAACATTCAGTACTTC
>NA|TRBV27|TRBD2|TRBJ2-1
CASAPEAGGNNEQFF
TGTGCCAGCGCCCCCGAGGCGGGGGGGAACAATGAGCAGTTCTTC
>few|TRBV10-1|TRBD1|TRBJ2-2
CASSEHGTADSGELFF
TGCGCCAGCAGTGAGCATGGGACAGCCGACAGCGGGGAGCTGTTTTTT
>NA|TRBV7-9|TRBD2|TRBJ2-5
CASSKGTSGRETQYF
TGTGCCAGCAGCAAAGGGACTAGCGGTCGGGAGACCCAGTACTTC
>NA|TRBV2|NA|TRBJ1-2
CASSPEYGYTF
TGTGCCAGCAGTCCGGAGTATGGCTACACCTTC
>NA|TRBV6-1|NA|TRBJ1-2
CASSDRGNGGYTF
TGTGCCAGCAGTGACAGGGGAAATGGTGGCTACACCTTC
>NA|TRBV29-1|NA|TRBJ1-3
CSVGGSQGNTIYF
TGCAGCGTGGGAGGATCGCAGGGAAACACCATATATTTT
>NA|TRBV11-2|TRBD1|TRBJ2-1
CASSRGQYNEQFF
TGTGCCAGCAGCCGGGGACAGTACAATGAGCAGTTCTTC
>NA|TRBV18|NA|TRBJ2-5
CASSRQQETQYF
TGTGCCAGCTCACGTCAGCAAGAGACCCAGTACTTC
>NA|TRBV15|TRBD2|TRBJ2-3
CATSRGGGVADTQYF
TGTGCCACCAGCAGAGGTGGGGGGGTCGCAGATACGCAGTATTTT
>NA|TRBV7-9|NA|TRBJ1-1
CASSLVAGGDTEAFF
TGTGCCAGCAGCTTAGTTGCGGGGGGAGACACTGAAGCTTTCTTT
>NA|TRBV27|NA|TRBJ1-1
CASSLKAGRTEAFF
TGTGCCAGCAGTTTAAAGGCTGGGAGGACTGAAGCTTTCTTT
>NA|TRBV4-2|NA|TRBJ2-3
CASSQDGLRTDTQYF
TGTGCCAGCAGCCAAGACGGGTTAAGGACAGATACGCAGTATTTT
>NA|TRBV6-5|NA|TRBJ1-5
CASSPSQGSNQPQHF
TGTGCCAGCAGTCCGTCCCAGGGAAGCAATCAGCCCCAGCATTTT